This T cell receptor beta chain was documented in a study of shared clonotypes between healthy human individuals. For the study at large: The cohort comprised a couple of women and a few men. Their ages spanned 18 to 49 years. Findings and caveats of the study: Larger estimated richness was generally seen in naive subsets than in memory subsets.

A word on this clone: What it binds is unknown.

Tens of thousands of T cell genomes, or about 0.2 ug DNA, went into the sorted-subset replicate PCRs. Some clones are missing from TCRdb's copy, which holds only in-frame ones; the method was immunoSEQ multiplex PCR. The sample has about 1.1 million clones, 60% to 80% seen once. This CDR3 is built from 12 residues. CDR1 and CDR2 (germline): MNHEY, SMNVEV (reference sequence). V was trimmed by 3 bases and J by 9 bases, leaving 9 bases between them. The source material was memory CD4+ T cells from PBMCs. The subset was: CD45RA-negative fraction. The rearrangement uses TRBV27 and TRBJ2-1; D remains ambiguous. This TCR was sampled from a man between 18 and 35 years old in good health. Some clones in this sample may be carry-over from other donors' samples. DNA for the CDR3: TGTGCCAGCAGTTTTGGGGTCGGTGAGCAGTTCTTC. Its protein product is CASSFGVGEQFF.